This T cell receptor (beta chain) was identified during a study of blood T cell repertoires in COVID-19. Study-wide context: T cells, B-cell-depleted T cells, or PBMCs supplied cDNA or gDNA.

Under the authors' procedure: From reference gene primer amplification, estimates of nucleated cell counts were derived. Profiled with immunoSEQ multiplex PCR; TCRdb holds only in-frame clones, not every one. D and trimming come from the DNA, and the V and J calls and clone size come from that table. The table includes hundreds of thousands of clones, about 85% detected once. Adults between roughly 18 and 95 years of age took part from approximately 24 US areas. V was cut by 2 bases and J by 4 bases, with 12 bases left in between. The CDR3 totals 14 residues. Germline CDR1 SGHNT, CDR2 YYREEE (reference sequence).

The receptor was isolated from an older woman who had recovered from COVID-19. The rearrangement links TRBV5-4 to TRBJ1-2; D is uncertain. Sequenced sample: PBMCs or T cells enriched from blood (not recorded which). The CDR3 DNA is TGTGCCAGCAGCTTAAAGGTTGGAGCCTATGGCTACACCTTC. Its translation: CASSLKVGAYGYTF. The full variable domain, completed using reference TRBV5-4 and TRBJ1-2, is ETGVTQSPTHLIKTRGQQVTLRCSSQSGHNTVSWYQQALGQGPQFIFQYYREEENGRGNFPPRFSGLQFPNYSSELNVNALELDDSALYLCASSLKVGAYGYTFGSGTRLTVV.